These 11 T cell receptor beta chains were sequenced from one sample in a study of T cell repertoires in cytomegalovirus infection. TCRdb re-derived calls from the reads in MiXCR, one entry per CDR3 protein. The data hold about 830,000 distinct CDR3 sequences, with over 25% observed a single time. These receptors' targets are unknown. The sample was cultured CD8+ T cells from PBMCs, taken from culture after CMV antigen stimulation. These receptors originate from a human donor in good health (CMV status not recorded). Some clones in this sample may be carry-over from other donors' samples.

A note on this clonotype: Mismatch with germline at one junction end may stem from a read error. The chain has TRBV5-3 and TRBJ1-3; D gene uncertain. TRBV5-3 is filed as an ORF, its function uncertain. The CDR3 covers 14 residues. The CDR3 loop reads CASSLHGAGNTIYF. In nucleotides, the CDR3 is TGTGCCAGCAGCTTACATGGAGCTGGAAACACCATATATTTT.

The CDR3, as DNA: TGTGCCAGCAGACCCAGGAGCACCGGGGAGCTGTTTTTT. Encoded protein: CASRPRSTGELFF. The rearrangement joins TRBV12-3 or TRBV12-4 to TRBJ2-2; unclear D gene. This CDR3 has 13 amino acids. Trimming cost V 6 bases and J 4 bases, with 9 bases left between them.

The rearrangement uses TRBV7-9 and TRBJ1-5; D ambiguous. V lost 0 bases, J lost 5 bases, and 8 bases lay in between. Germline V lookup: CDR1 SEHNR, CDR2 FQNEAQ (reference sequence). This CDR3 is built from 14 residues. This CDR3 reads CASSLAVGDQPQHF. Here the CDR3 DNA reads TGTGCCAGCAGCTTAGCGGTTGGGGATCAGCCCCAGCATTTT.

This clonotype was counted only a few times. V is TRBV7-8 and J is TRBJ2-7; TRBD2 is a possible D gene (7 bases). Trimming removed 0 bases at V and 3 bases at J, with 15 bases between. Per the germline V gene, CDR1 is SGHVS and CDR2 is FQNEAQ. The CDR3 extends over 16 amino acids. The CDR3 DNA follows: TGTGCCAGCAGCTTAGCGCGAGGGGGGGCTTTCTACGAGCAGTACTTC. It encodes CASSLARGGAFYEQYF.

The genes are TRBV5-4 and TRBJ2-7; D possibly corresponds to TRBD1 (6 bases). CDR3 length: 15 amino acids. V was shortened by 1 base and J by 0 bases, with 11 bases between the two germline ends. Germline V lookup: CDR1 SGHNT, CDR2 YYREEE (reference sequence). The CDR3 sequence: CASSLFRGFSYEQYF. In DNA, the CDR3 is TGTGCCAGCAGCTTGTTCAGGGGATTCTCCTACGAGCAGTACTTC.

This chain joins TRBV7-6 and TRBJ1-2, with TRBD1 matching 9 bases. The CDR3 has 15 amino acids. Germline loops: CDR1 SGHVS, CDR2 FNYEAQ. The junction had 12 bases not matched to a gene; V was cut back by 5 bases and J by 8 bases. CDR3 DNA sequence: TGTGCCAGCAGCCCCTGGGCCGGGACAGGGTACGGCTACACCTTC. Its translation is CASSPWAGTGYGYTF.

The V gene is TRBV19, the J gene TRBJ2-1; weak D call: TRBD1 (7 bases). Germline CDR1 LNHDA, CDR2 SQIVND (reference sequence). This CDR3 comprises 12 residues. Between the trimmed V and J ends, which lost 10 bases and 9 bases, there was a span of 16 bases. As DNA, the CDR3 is TGTGCCACCCTAGGAGGGGGCCCTGAGCAGTTCTTC. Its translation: CATLGGGPEQFF.

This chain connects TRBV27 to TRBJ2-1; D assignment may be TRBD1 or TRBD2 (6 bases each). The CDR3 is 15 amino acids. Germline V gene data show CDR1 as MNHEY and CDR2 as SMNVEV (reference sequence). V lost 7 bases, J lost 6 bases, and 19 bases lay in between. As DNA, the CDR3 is TGTGCCAGCACGCTAGGGGGGATACATTCCAATGAGCAGTTCTTC. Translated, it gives CASTLGGIHSNEQFF.

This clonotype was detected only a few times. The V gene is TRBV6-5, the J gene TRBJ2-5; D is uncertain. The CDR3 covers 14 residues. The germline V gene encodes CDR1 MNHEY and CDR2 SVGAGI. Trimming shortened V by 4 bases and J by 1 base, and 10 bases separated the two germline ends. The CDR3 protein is CASSLSGPQETQYF. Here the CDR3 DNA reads TGTGCCAGCAGTTTGTCGGGCCCCCAAGAGACCCAGTACTTC.

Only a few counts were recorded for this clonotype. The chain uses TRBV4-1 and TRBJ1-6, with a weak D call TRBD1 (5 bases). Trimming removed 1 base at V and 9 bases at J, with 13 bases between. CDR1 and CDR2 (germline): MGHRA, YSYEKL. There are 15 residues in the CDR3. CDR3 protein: CASSQARGFSSPLHF. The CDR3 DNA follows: TGCGCCAGCAGCCAAGCGCGGGGGTTCAGTTCACCCCTCCACTTT.

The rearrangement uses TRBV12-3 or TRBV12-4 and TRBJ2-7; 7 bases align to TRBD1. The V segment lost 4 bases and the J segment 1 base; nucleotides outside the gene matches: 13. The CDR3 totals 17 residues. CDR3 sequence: CASSWDSPHALSYEQYF. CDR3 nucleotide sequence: TGTGCCAGCAGTTGGGACAGCCCCCATGCCCTATCCTACGAGCAGTACTTC.